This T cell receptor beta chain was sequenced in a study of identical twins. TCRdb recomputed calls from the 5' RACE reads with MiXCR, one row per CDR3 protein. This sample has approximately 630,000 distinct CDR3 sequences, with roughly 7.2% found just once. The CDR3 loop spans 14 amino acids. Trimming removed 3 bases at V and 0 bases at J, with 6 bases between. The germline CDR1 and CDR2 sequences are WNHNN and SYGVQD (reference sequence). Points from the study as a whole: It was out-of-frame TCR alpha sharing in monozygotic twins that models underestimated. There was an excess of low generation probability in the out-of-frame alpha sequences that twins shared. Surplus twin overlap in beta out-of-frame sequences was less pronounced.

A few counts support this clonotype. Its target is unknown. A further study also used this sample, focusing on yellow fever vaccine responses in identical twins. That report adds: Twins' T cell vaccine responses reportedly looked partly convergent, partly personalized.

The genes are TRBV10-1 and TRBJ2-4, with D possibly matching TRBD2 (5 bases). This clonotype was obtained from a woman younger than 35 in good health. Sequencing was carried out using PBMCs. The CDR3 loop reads CASSESGAKNIQYF. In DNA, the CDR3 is TGCGCCAGCAGTGAAAGCGGAGCCAAAAACATTCAGTACTTC.